Described below is a single TCR beta chain sequence and its context. Antigen specificity is unknown. This CDR3 contains 17 residues. Trimming removed 1 base from V and 3 bases from J; junction bases left unmatched: 5. The germline CDR1 and CDR2 sequences are SGHAT and FQNNGV. This entry comes from a study of cytomegalovirus exposure and HLA in healthy donors. Assay: immunoSEQ multiplex PCR; the TCRdb copy retains only in-frame clones and omits some. The top ten hold approximately 2.1% of the sample, which has fewer than 100,000 clones, 90% to 95% seen once. Whole-study findings and limits: For most TCR sequences rarity was the rule, although some public TCRs occurred in many donors. It was reportedly the case that the classifier diagnosed cytomegalovirus status with high specificity and sensitivity. The listing of 150 or so TCR beta chains classed them as cytomegalovirus-associated.

Separation from the roughly 700-subject first cohort characterized the roughly 130-subject validation cohort, to which the donors belonged. This chain links TRBV11-2 with TRBJ2-5; TRBD2 aligns across 13 bases. This TCR was recovered from a woman between 18 and 29 years old in good health and CMV-seronegative. The specimen sequenced was PBMCs. This CDR3 is CASSLGYGLAGEETQYF. CDR3 coding DNA: TGTGCCAGCAGCTTAGGCTACGGACTAGCGGGGGAAGAGACCCAGTACTTC.